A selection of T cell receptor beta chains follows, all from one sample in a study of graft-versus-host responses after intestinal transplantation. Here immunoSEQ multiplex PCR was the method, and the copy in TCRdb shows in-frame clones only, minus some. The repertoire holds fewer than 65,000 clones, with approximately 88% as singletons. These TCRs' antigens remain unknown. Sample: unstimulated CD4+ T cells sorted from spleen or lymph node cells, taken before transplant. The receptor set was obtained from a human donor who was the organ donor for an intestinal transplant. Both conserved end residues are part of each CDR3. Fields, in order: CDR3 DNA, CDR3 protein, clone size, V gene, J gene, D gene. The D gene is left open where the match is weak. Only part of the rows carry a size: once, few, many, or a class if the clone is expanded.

CDR3nt: TGTGCCATCCCTCCACTGCCGGGACAGGGGACCTACGAGCAGTACTTC
CDR3aa: CAIPPLPGQGTYEQYF
abundance: NA
v_gene: TRBV25-1
j_gene: TRBJ2-7
d_gene: TRBD1

CDR3nt: TGTGCCAGCAGCTTAGAACGGGGACTAGGCTACGAGCAGTACTTC
CDR3aa: CASSLERGLGYEQYF
abundance: NA
v_gene: TRBV7-2
j_gene: TRBJ2-7
d_gene: TRBD2

CDR3nt: TGTGCCAGCAGTTCCCGGGATAGCGGGAGGGATACGCAGTATTTT
CDR3aa: CASSSRDSGRDTQYF
abundance: NA
v_gene: TRBV28
j_gene: TRBJ2-3
d_gene: TRBD2

CDR3nt: TGTGCCAGCAGCCAAGTCGGGGAGCAGTTCTTC
CDR3aa: CASSQVGEQFF
abundance: NA
v_gene: TRBV4-2
j_gene: TRBJ2-1
d_gene: NA

CDR3nt: TGTGCCAGTCGTCTAGCGGGATTCTCTGGGGCCAACGTCCTGACTTTC
CDR3aa: CASRLAGFSGANVLTF
abundance: NA
v_gene: TRBV19
j_gene: TRBJ2-6
d_gene: TRBD2

CDR3nt: TGTGCCAGCAAAGGGGTTGGGTCAGGAAACTATGGCTACACCTTC
CDR3aa: CASKGVGSGNYGYTF
abundance: few
v_gene: TRBV2
j_gene: TRBJ1-2
d_gene: NA

CDR3nt: TGTGCCAGTCGGGGGAGCAATCAGCCCCAGCATTTT
CDR3aa: CASRGSNQPQHF
abundance: NA
v_gene: TRBV19
j_gene: TRBJ1-5
d_gene: NA

CDR3nt: TGTGCCAGCAGTTCAGGGGCAGATACGCAGTATTTT
CDR3aa: CASSSGADTQYF
abundance: NA
v_gene: TRBV28
j_gene: TRBJ2-3
d_gene: NA

CDR3nt: TGTGCCAGCAGCAGCTGGGACTCGCCGAGGGATACGCAGTATTTT
CDR3aa: CASSSWDSPRDTQYF
abundance: once
v_gene: TRBV5-5
j_gene: TRBJ2-3
d_gene: NA

CDR3nt: TGTGCCAGCAGCTTCCCGACTAGCGGGAAAACCTACGAGCAGTACTTC
CDR3aa: CASSFPTSGKTYEQYF
abundance: NA
v_gene: TRBV7-9
j_gene: TRBJ2-7
d_gene: TRBD2

CDR3nt: TGTGCCAGCACCCCGGGACAGGGCTACAATGAGCAGTTCTTC
CDR3aa: CASTPGQGYNEQFF
abundance: NA
v_gene: TRBV27
j_gene: TRBJ2-1
d_gene: TRBD1

CDR3nt: TGTGCCAGTGGCGGGCCTCTGGGCAGCTCCTACAATGAGCAGTTCTTC
CDR3aa: CASGGPLGSSYNEQFF
abundance: NA
v_gene: TRBV19
j_gene: TRBJ2-1
d_gene: NA